This T cell receptor (beta chain) derives from a study of radiotherapy plus CTLA-4 blockade in lung cancer. The data were produced by immunoSEQ multiplex PCR, yet TCRdb's version contains in-frame clones alone and is incomplete. The sample has about 87,000 clones, around 87% seen once. With 1 base removed from V and 3 bases from J, the gap between germline ends came to 9 bases. In germline, CDR1 is SGHAT, CDR2 FQDESV (reference sequence). The CDR3 has 14 amino acids. The clonotype originates from a human donor with non-small cell lung cancer that progressed on radiotherapy plus ipilimumab. Source: peripheral blood, taken from a patient treated with radiotherapy plus ipilimumab. The chain joins TRBV11-1 to TRBJ2-5; no firm D call. CDR3 bases: TGTGCCAGCAGCTTAGGCCGGCTAGAAGAGACCCAGTACTTC. Amino acids: CASSLGRLEETQYF.